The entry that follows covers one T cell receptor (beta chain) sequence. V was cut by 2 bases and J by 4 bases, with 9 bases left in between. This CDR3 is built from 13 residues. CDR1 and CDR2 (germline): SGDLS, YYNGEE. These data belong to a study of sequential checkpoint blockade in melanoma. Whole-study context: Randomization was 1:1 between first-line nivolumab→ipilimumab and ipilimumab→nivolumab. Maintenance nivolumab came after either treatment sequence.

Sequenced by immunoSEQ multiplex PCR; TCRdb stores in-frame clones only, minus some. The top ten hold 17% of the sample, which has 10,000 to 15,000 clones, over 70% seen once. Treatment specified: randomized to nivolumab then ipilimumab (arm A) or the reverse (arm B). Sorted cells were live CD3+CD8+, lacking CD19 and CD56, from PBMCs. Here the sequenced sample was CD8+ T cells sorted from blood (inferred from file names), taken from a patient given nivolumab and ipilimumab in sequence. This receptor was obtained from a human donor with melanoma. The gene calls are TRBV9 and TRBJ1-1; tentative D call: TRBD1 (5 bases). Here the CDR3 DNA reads TGTGCCAGCAGCGTGGGCAGGGTCACTGAAGCTTTCTTT. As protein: CASSVGRVTEAFF.